This record covers a single T cell receptor (beta chain). The antigen it binds to is not known. No qualities accompany the bases; no much larger clone lies one base away. Between the V and J ends, shortened by 7 bases and 4 bases respectively, the junction contains 17 bases. The CDR3 goes from the cysteine to the phenylalanine over 15 residues. The retained sequence is limited to the CDR3, 45 bases, with the frame set at the first base. The germline V gene (reference sequence) gives CDR1 as LNHDA and CDR2 as SQIVND. This sample is drawn from a study of shared clonotypes between healthy human individuals (dated by TCRdb to between 2020 and 2021). Turning to the overall study: Three men and a couple of women, aged 18 to 49 years, made up the cohort. Per donor, three plates each were used for CD4 naive and CD4 memory, two for CD8 naive, and one for CD8 memory. To estimate repertoire size and how much clonotypes are shared between individuals, the study performed deep sequencing of blood TCR repertoires from five healthy adults. Different laboratories and diverse techniques were used to prepare libraries and sequence TCR repertoires, to increase sequencing depth and limit assay-specific biases. Each donor's leukapheresis produced roughly between roughly 0.85 and 9.5 billion PBMCs. The investigation overall reported the following: Because the study included a small number of donors, the genetic and exposure-history diversity represented was limited. Rarefaction of sorted-subset datasets indicated incomplete sequencing despite the large sequencing depth. When several donors were compared, the shared fraction of clonotypes was around 5% for naive CD4, approximately 3.3% for naive CD8, 2% to 2.5% for memory CD4, and 0.35% to 0.4% for memory CD8. Based on pairwise subsampling, the degree of clonotype sharing among donors was expected to be affected by sequencing depth. Naive subsets generally had larger estimated clonotype richness than memory subsets did. Higher generation probabilities were observed for clonotypes shared by all four sorted-subset donors than for non-shared clonotypes. Sampling was limited to blood, and TCR repertoires in tissue likely differ from TCR repertoires in blood.

For the CD8 naive samples, CD45RO-negative cells were positively selected for CCR7, yielding a CD45RA+CCR7+ population from which TemRA cells were excluded. Donors were healthy HIV-negative adults with no recently reported acute infections or vaccinations. Every donor was a Caucasian adult residing in Nashville, Tennessee, USA. After blood collection by leukapheresis, PBMCs were isolated using Ficoll-Histopaque density gradient centrifugation and then cryopreserved in the vapor phase of liquid nitrogen. Analytical flow cytometry was used to check the purity and quantity of each magnetically sorted T cell population. Genomic DNA was isolated from each sorted fraction and quantified by UV absorbance on a Nanodrop 2000c. Using the deep immunoSEQ assay, TCR CDR3 regions were amplified from genomic DNA by multiplex PCR. For each cell subset, the extracted genomic DNA was distributed evenly across all wells of several immunoSEQ 96-well plates, and each plate served as one replicate. For sorted subsets, 200 to 250 ng of genomic DNA, equivalent to around 31,000 T cell genomes, went into each replicate PCR. The purified libraries were quantified using a Qubit 3.0 fluorometer, sized with a Bioanalyzer 2100, and then quantified again using the KAPA Library Quantification kit. A separate single-read 150-cycle Illumina NextSeq 550 flow cell was used to sequence each immunoSEQ 96-well plate. Turning to the authors' computational methods: Because only junctional sequences without quality scores were contained in the immunoSEQ output, filtering matching that applied to full-length reads could not be performed. Sequences were annotated with PyIR, a Python wrapper for IgBLAST v1.9, and V/J genes and CDR3 were assigned using IMGT germline references. Reads with weak V/J assignments (E-value above 1e-6), missing CDR3, stop codons, out-of-frame junctions, or ambiguous translated residues were removed. V3J clonotypes were defined as sequences sharing an identical inferred V gene, J gene, and CDR3 amino acid sequence. Percentage overlap between repertoires was calculated by dividing the number of shared unique clonotypes by the size of the smaller repertoire. Richness of each repertoire was evaluated using RTK rarefaction, the Chao1 estimator, and Recon v2.1 estimates of unobserved clonotypes. Generation probabilities for all TCRbeta clonotypes obtained by the gDNA method from a handful of donors were computed using OLGA. Sourced from immuneACCESS, this table was stored by TCRdb with only in-frame sequences that have V and J called. A share of the clones is absent; for the studies checked, an unresolved V gene accounts for under half, and the remainder has no known explanation. V and J calls and clone size are copied from that table; D and trimming were computed from the DNA. Recorded for this sample are about 2.1 million clones; about 93% of them occurred a single time. 1.5% to 2% of the sample belongs to the ten largest clones.

The sequence links TRBV19 to TRBJ1-5; TRBD1 is a weak D gene call, 5 bases matching. Material for sequencing was naive CD8+ T cells from PBMCs. In light of the paper, this sample's cell subset or site label describes: CD45RA+CCR7+. The clonotype comes from a young man in good health. Some clones in this sample may be carry-over from other donors' samples. The CDR3 is CASTMEEGINQPQHF. DNA sequence: TGTGCCAGTACCATGGAGGAGGGGATTAATCAGCCCCAGCATTTT.